What follows are 22 T cell receptor beta chains derived from one specimen sequenced in a study of shared clonotypes between healthy human individuals. The assay was immunoSEQ multiplex PCR, and TCRdb's table has in-frame clones only and misses some. The sample has about 1 million clones; about 80% are singletons. The sample was memory CD4+ T cells sorted from blood. Described subset: CD45RA-negative fraction. All receptors come from a man between 18 and 29 years old in good health.

The V gene is TRBV6-5, the J gene TRBJ1-2; 7 nucleotides agree with TRBD1. The germline V gene has CDR1 MNHEY and CDR2 SVGAGI. After removal of 6 bases from V and 0 bases from J, the junction contained 7 bases not matched to a gene. The CDR3 consists of 15 residues. The CDR3 reads CASSYDREANYGYTF. In DNA, the CDR3 is TGTGCCAGCAGCTACGACAGGGAAGCTAACTATGGCTACACCTTC.

This clone was counted once. This sequence joins TRBV6-6 and TRBJ2-5, with D perhaps assigned TRBD1 or TRBD2 (5 bases each). This CDR3 is 15 amino acids long. The V end lost 4 bases, the J end lost 5 bases, and 17 bases lay between the germline ends. Germline V gene data show CDR1 as MNHNY and CDR2 as SVGAGI (reference sequence). The CDR3 reads CASSWDLGREETQYF. The CDR3 DNA sequence: TGTGCCAGCAGTTGGGACCTAGGACGTGAGGAGACCCAGTACTTC.

CDR3 DNA: TGTGCCAGCTCATCCTTTGGACAGAACCAAAACATTCAGTACTTC. Amino acid sequence: CASSSFGQNQNIQYF. The chain uses TRBV18 and TRBJ2-4; D is perhaps TRBD1 (6 bases). CDR3 length: 15 amino acids. Trimming stripped 5 bases from V and 5 bases from J, with 16 bases between. The V gene's germline CDR1 is KGHSH and CDR2 LQKENI. Complete variable domain (other parts from reference TRBV18 and TRBJ2-4): NAGVMQNPRHLVRRRGQEARLRCSPMKGHSHVYWYRQLPEEGLKFMVYLQKENIIDESGMPKERFSAEFPKEGPSILRIQQVVRGDSAAYFCASSSFGQNQNIQYFGAGTRLSVL.

The genes are TRBV7-9 and TRBJ1-5; D is unclear. The V gene's germline CDR1 is SEHNR and CDR2 FQNEAQ (reference sequence). This CDR3 has 13 residues. The V gene lost 7 bases and the J gene lost 3 bases, with 10 bases spanning the gap. CDR3 nucleotide sequence: TGTGCCAGCACCCCCGGGCCCAATCAGCCCCAGCATTTT. It encodes CASTPGPNQPQHF.

The chain's CDR3 is CASSPRWGTEAFF. The CDR3 DNA follows: TGTGCCAGCAGTCCGCGATGGGGGACTGAAGCTTTCTTT. The chain joins TRBV28 to TRBJ1-1; tentative D call: TRBD1 (5 bases). Trimming took off 5 bases at V and 5 bases at J, with 12 bases between the two ends. The germline V gene has CDR1 MDHEN and CDR2 SYDVKM. The CDR3 loop spans 13 amino acids.

This clone was observed a single time. This chain uses TRBV6-6 with TRBJ1-5, with TRBD1 as a possible D gene (5 bases). V lost 10 bases, J lost 7 bases, and 17 bases lay in between. Germline CDR1 MNHNY, CDR2 SVGAGI (reference sequence). The CDR3 contains 13 residues. This chain's CDR3 is CAISQGVGQPQHF. As DNA, the CDR3 is TGTGCCATTTCTCAGGGTGTCGGACAGCCCCAGCATTTT.

The chain carries TRBV28 and TRBJ1-4, with TRBD1 matching over 10 bases. CDR1 is MDHEN and CDR2 is SYDVKM in the germline V gene. This CDR3 contains 16 residues. V trimming: 5 bases; J trimming: 7 bases; junction bases outside the gene matches: 10. CDR3 region: CASSPLDRGLLEKLFF. Written as DNA, the CDR3 is TGTGCCAGCAGTCCTCTGGACAGGGGGTTACTTGAAAAACTGTTTTTT.

The chain links TRBV4-1 to TRBJ1-5, with 8 nucleotides matching TRBD1. V lost 0 bases and J lost 2; bases outside the gene matches: 3. Germline V gene sequence: CDR1 MGHRA, CDR2 YSYEKL. CDR3 size: 16 residues. CDR3 DNA: TGCGCCAGCAGCCAAGATCAGACAGGGGGCAATCAGCCCCAGCATTTT. It yields the protein CASSQDQTGGNQPQHF.

This rearrangement joins TRBV5-4 to TRBJ2-3; 7 bases line up with TRBD1. J was trimmed by 5 bases and V by 3 bases; bases with no gene match: 9. The CDR3 contains 15 residues. Germline lookup yields CDR1 SGHNT and CDR2 YYREEE (reference sequence). The CDR3 spells CASSSRARGQDTQYF. The CDR3 bases are TGTGCCAGCAGCTCTAGAGCGAGGGGGCAAGATACGCAGTATTTT.

This chain joins TRBV19 and TRBJ1-3; TRBD1 agrees at 8 bases. Germline-derived CDR1 and CDR2 are LNHDA and SQIVND (reference sequence). The length of the CDR3 is 13 residues. V shed 7 bases, J shed 5 bases, and the junction held 4 bases outside the gene matches. CDR3 sequence: CASIDRGRNTIYF. The CDR3 nucleotides read TGTGCCAGTATTGACAGGGGAAGAAACACCATATATTTT.

This clone was picked up one time. The V gene is TRBV4-2, the J gene TRBJ2-5; TRBD2 matches at 9 bases. CDR1 LGHNA and CDR2 YNFKEQ come from the germline V gene. The CDR3 is 15 amino acids. V lost 4 bases, J lost 0 bases, and 3 bases stayed unmatched. The DNA of the CDR3 is TGTGCCAGCAGCCTCCGACTAGCGGACCAAGAGACCCAGTACTTC. It yields the protein CASSLRLADQETQYF.

The J gene is TRBJ2-7, the V gene TRBV19, with TRBD1 matching 9 bases. With 5 bases clipped from V and 6 bases from J, the junction kept 17 bases outside the gene matches. The CDR3 contains 17 residues. In germline, CDR1 is LNHDA, CDR2 SQIVND (reference sequence). This CDR3 is CASSFPPTGTGSSEQYF. The CDR3 nucleotides are TGTGCCAGTAGTTTCCCCCCAACCGGGACAGGGAGTAGCGAGCAGTACTTC.

Remarks on this clone: In the same sample, other DNA sequences code for this CDR3. The J gene is TRBJ2-7, the V gene TRBV30; tentatively, D is TRBD2 (5 bases). In germline, CDR1 is GTSNPN, CDR2 SVGIG (reference sequence). The CDR3 is 13 amino acids. V dropped 2 bases and J dropped 1 base, with 9 bases sitting between them. CDR3 amino acids: CAWSPGISYEQYF. CDR3 DNA sequence: TGTGCCTGGAGTCCGGGGATTTCCTACGAGCAGTACTTC.

The chain couples TRBV6-1 to TRBJ2-1, with 12 positions matching TRBD2. The CDR3 consists of 19 residues. Unmatched junction bases numbered 8, after V lost 0 bases and J lost 2 bases. CDR1 and CDR2 (germline): MNHNS, SASEGT. The CDR3 DNA follows: TGTGCCAGCAGTGAAGCATGGTGGACTAGCGGGGAAACCTACAATGAGCAGTTCTTC. Translated, it gives CASSEAWWTSGETYNEQFF.

The chain uses TRBV2 and TRBJ1-1; 8 bases fit TRBD1. Germline CDR1 reads SNHLY; CDR2 reads FYNNEI. Germline trimming cut 6 bases from V and 5 bases from J; bases unmatched to any gene: 8. The CDR3 runs to 14 residues. The CDR3 DNA reads as TGTGCCAGCAGCGGCAGGGGGCGATCAACTGAAGCTTTCTTT. Protein: CASSGRGRSTEAFF.

This clone came up many times. The chain combines TRBV5-6 with TRBJ2-3, with 13 bases matching TRBD2. CDR3 length equals 18 residues. Germline CDR1 reads SGHDT; CDR2 reads YYEEEE. With V trimmed by 3 bases and J by 2 bases, 9 bases remained unmatched. The CDR3 bases are TGTGCCAGCAGCTCGTCGACTAGCGGGGGGCGGATCACAGATACGCAGTATTTT. It translates to CASSSSTSGGRITDTQYF.

This clone was seen a handful of times. V gene TRBV10-3 combines with J gene TRBJ1-2; no definite D call. Germline CDR1 reads ENHRY; CDR2 reads SYGVKD. V was shortened by 2 bases and J by 7 bases, with 5 bases between the two germline ends. CDR3 length equals 11 residues. The CDR3 region is CAISETGGYTF. As DNA, the CDR3 is TGTGCCATCAGTGAGACTGGTGGCTACACCTTC.

The rearrangement joins TRBV28 to TRBJ2-1; possibly TRBD1 or TRBD2 for D (5 bases each). In germline, CDR1 is MDHEN, CDR2 SYDVKM. This CDR3 is built from 17 residues. Between the trimmed V and J ends, which lost 5 bases and 0 bases, there was a span of 17 bases. CDR3 amino acids: CASSPPGGTTSYNEQFF. The CDR3 region has the DNA TGTGCCAGCAGTCCCCCGGGTGGGACCACCTCCTACAATGAGCAGTTCTTC.

V gene TRBV11-2 combines with J gene TRBJ2-1; 7 positions match TRBD2. Per germline, CDR1 SGHAT and CDR2 FQNNGV. The CDR3 runs to 15 residues. V trimming: 5 bases; J trimming: 8 bases; junction bases outside the gene matches: 12. The CDR3 is CASSLGTKTGDEQFF. CDR3 sequence (DNA): TGTGCCAGCAGCCTCGGGACTAAAACGGGTGATGAGCAGTTCTTC.

V is TRBV7-9 and J is TRBJ2-5; TRBD2 agrees at 8 bases. CDR3 length: 14 amino acids. The germline V gene has CDR1 SEHNR and CDR2 FQNEAQ (reference sequence). V lost 5 bases, J lost 3 bases, and 5 bases stayed unmatched. CDR3 sequence reads: CASSNRGGKETQYF. The CDR3 region has the DNA TGTGCCAGCAGCAACCGGGGGGGGAAAGAGACCCAGTACTTC.

V usage is TRBV9 and J usage is TRBJ2-5; 13 bases fit TRBD2. Germline V gene data show CDR1 as SGDLS and CDR2 as YYNGEE. V was pared by 2 bases and J by 5 bases, with 6 bases of the junction left unmatched. This CDR3 contains 16 residues. Written as DNA, the CDR3 is TGTGCCAGCAGCGTCCTCCTGGGACTAGCGGGGGAGACCCAGTACTTC. Protein: CASSVLLGLAGETQYF. Supplemented by reference TRBV9 and TRBJ2-5, the full variable domain reads DSGVTQTPKHLITATGQRVTLRCSPRSGDLSVYWYQQSLDQGLQFLIQYYNGEERAKGNILERFSAQQFPDLHSELNLSSLELGDSALYFCASSVLLGLAGETQYFGPGTRLLVL.

The chain recombines TRBV6-5 with TRBJ1-2, with D uncertain. The CDR3 covers 15 residues. Trimming took 2 bases from V and 5 from J, leaving 15 bases between them. Germline assignment: CDR1 MNHEY and CDR2 SVGAGI. CDR3 amino acids: CASSYRAASGYGYTF. CDR3 DNA sequence: TGTGCCAGCAGTTACCGGGCGGCCTCTGGGTATGGCTACACCTTC.